Below are 20 T cell receptor beta chains sequenced from a single sample in a study of T cells in tuberculosis. Assay: immunoSEQ multiplex PCR; the TCRdb copy retains only in-frame clones and omits some. This sample has around 45,000 clones, with approximately 94% found just once. Material: PBMCs. These receptors all stem from a donor aged 10-30 years with latent tuberculosis or without tuberculosis infection. Some clones in this sample may be carry-over from other donors' samples.

V and J are TRBV7-8 and TRBJ2-1; 10 bases map to TRBD2. Looked up from germline, CDR1 is SGHVS and CDR2 is FQNEAQ. With 5 bases clipped from V and 3 bases from J, the junction kept 4 bases outside the gene matches. The CDR3 is 15 residues long. The chain's CDR3 is CASSPGTSDYNEQFF. As DNA, the CDR3 is TGTGCCAGCAGCCCCGGGACTAGCGACTACAATGAGCAGTTCTTC.

The chain employs TRBV14 and TRBJ2-1, with TRBD2 matching over 12 bases. Germline values: CDR1 SGHDN, CDR2 FVKESK. The ends lost 1 base at V and 13 bases at J; junction bases unmatched: 5. The CDR3 covers 14 residues. The CDR3 reads CASSQGLAGGSQFF. Written as DNA, the CDR3 is TGTGCCAGCAGCCAAGGGCTAGCGGGAGGGTCCCAGTTCTTC.

The V call is TRBV7-3, the J call TRBJ1-1, with unresolved D. The ends were cut back, 1 base at V and 1 base at J, with 10 bases in the middle. The CDR3 is made up of 15 amino acids. Germline V gene data show CDR1 as SGHTA and CDR2 as FQGTGA. The CDR3 spells CASSLMGISNTEAFF. The CDR3 DNA sequence: TGTGCCAGCAGCTTAATGGGCATATCGAACACTGAAGCTTTCTTT.

The chain employs TRBV11-1 and TRBJ1-1; 12 positions match TRBD1. This CDR3 is 18 amino acids long. J was trimmed by 1 base and V by 4 bases; bases with no gene match: 10. Germline V gene data show CDR1 as SGHAT and CDR2 as FQDESV (reference sequence). CDR3 amino acids: CASSYRPGTGGANTEAFF. The CDR3 coding sequence is TGTGCCAGCAGCTATAGACCCGGGACAGGGGGCGCGAACACTGAAGCTTTCTTT.

This chain joins TRBV7-2 and TRBJ1-5; D uncertain. The CDR3 totals 14 residues. V gave up 3 bases and J gave up 4 bases, with 10 bases separating them. The germline gives CDR1 SGHTA, CDR2 FQGNSA. CDR3: CASSLGRMNQPQHF. CDR3 nucleotides: TGTGCCAGCAGCTTGGGCCGGATGAATCAGCCCCAGCATTTT.

The chain links TRBV30 to TRBJ2-3; D may be TRBD1 (5 bases). The germline V gene encodes CDR1 GTSNPN and CDR2 SVGIG (reference sequence). This CDR3 region has 13 residues. The V gene lost 0 bases and the J gene lost 6 bases, with 10 bases spanning the gap. For the CDR3, the DNA is TGTGCCTGGAGTGTAGTATGGGGCGATACGCAGTATTTT. Protein sequence: CAWSVVWGDTQYF.

The V gene is TRBV28, the J gene TRBJ2-3, with 7 bases matching TRBD2. This CDR3 comprises 16 residues. In germline, CDR1 is MDHEN, CDR2 SYDVKM. Unmatched junction bases numbered 12, after V lost 5 bases and J lost 4 bases. CDR3 region: CASSPVEAGLPDTQYF. The CDR3 DNA is TGTGCCAGCAGTCCTGTCGAAGCGGGACTTCCAGATACGCAGTATTTT.

The rearrangement joins TRBV4-1 to TRBJ2-1, with TRBD2 matching over 11 bases. The CDR3 length is 20 residues. The J segment lost 0 bases and the V segment lost 1 base, leaving 11 bases of the junction unmatched. Germline CDR1 is MGHRA and CDR2 is YSYEKL. The CDR3 DNA reads as TGCGCCAGCAGCCAAGTTGGGTTAGCGGGAGGGTCGAGCTCCTACAATGAGCAGTTCTTC. Its translation is CASSQVGLAGGSSSYNEQFF.

J is TRBJ1-4 and V is TRBV7-8; a weak D match, TRBD1 (5 bases). The CDR3 has 16 residues. CDR1 is SGHVS and CDR2 is FQNEAQ in the germline V gene. Between the trimmed V and J ends, which lost 1 base and 8 bases, there was a span of 17 bases. The CDR3 protein is CASSLERSRGGEKLFF. For the CDR3, the DNA is TGTGCCAGCAGCTTAGAACGGTCCCGGGGGGGAGAAAAACTGTTTTTT.

The chain links TRBV7-6 to TRBJ2-7; 8 nucleotides agree with TRBD1. CDR1 and CDR2 (germline): SGHVS, FNYEAQ. V dropped 5 bases and J dropped 2; count of bases not matched to a gene: 11. The CDR3 has 16 amino acids. CDR3 nucleotides: TGTGCCAGCAGCCCCGGGACAGGACATACTGCCTACGAGCAGTACTTC. Translated, it gives CASSPGTGHTAYEQYF.

The chain links TRBV5-5 to TRBJ2-7; TRBD2 is a possible D gene (6 bases). Germline CDR1 reads SGHKS; CDR2 reads YYEKEE (reference sequence). The V end lost 1 base, the J end lost 4 bases, and 12 bases lay between the germline ends. The CDR3 length is 14 residues. The CDR3 coding sequence is TGTGCCAGCAGCTTGACGGCTAGCGCGTACGAGCAGTACTTC. Translated, it gives CASSLTASAYEQYF.

V gene TRBV30 combines with J gene TRBJ2-1; D ambiguous. The germline V and J ends were trimmed by 2 bases and 7 bases, with 6 bases remaining between them. The CDR3 sequence is 11 residues long. Germline CDR1 GTSNPN, CDR2 SVGIG (reference sequence). DNA of the CDR3: TGTGCCTGGAGTCCTAAGAATGAGCAGTTCTTC. It specifies CAWSPKNEQFF.

The chain combines TRBV19 with TRBJ2-1, with 7 nucleotides matching TRBD2. V shed 5 bases and J 0 bases; nucleotides not matched to a gene: 7. The CDR3 covers 16 residues. CDR1 is LNHDA and CDR2 is SQIVND in the germline V gene (reference sequence). CDR3 sequence: CASSPTSVISYNEQFF. The CDR3 nucleotides are TGTGCCAGTAGTCCTACTAGCGTCATCTCCTACAATGAGCAGTTCTTC.

V usage is TRBV30 and J usage is TRBJ1-2; TRBD1 is a possible D gene (6 bases). This CDR3 is built from 15 residues. The ends were cut back, 0 bases at V and 7 bases at J, with 18 bases in the middle. Germline V CDR1 and CDR2: GTSNPN, SVGIG (reference sequence). As DNA, the CDR3 is TGTGCCTGGAGTGTGGTTGAGGCAGGGGCATCTGGCTACACCTTC. Protein sequence: CAWSVVEAGASGYTF. Using reference TRBV30 and TRBJ1-2 for the parts outside the CDR3, the full variable domain is SQTIHQWPATLVQPVGSPLSLECTVEGTSNPNLYWYRQAAGRGLQLLFYSVGIGQISSEVPQNLSASRPQDRQFILSSKKLLLSDSGFYLCAWSVVEAGASGYTFGSGTRLTVV.

The chain combines TRBV7-2 with TRBJ1-1, with 8 positions matching TRBD1. Germline V gene data show CDR1 as SGHTA and CDR2 as FQGNSA. This CDR3 is 15 amino acids long. V lost 4 bases to trimming and J lost 5 bases; unmatched junction nucleotides: 9. The CDR3 bases are TGTGCCAGCAGCTCCCCAGGGGGCGCGGGGACTGAAGCTTTCTTT. The encoded protein is CASSSPGGAGTEAFF.

This clone appeared once. The CDR3 sequence is CASSRAPGQHYEQYF. CDR3 bases: TGTGCCAGCAGCCGAGCCCCGGGACAACACTACGAGCAGTACTTC. This chain joins TRBV6-6 and TRBJ2-7, with TRBD1 as a possible D gene (6 bases). This CDR3 has 15 residues. The V end lost 6 bases, the J end lost 3 bases, and 18 bases lay between the germline ends. Germline V lookup: CDR1 MNHNY, CDR2 SVGAGI (reference sequence).

By frequency in the sample, this clone is medium-sized (0.01 to 0.1%). The chain couples TRBV29-1 to TRBJ2-7, with 10 bases fitting TRBD1. With V trimmed by 1 base and J by 5 bases, 11 bases remained unmatched. Germline assignment: CDR1 SQVTM and CDR2 ANQGSEA. The CDR3 runs 16 residues. The CDR3 DNA follows: TGCAGCGTTGAAGTTTGGGAGGGACAGGGGTCGGACGAGCAGTACTTC. It encodes CSVEVWEGQGSDEQYF.

This clone has only one observation. This chain links TRBV19 with TRBJ1-1; D gene unclear. The CDR3 loop spans 17 amino acids. Deletions cut 4 bases from V and 0 bases from J, with 18 bases between. The germline gives CDR1 LNHDA, CDR2 SQIVND (reference sequence). For the CDR3, the DNA is TGTGCCAGTAGTAGTCGACGGGAAGGCCCTATGAACACTGAAGCTTTCTTT. It yields the protein CASSSRREGPMNTEAFF.

This chain connects TRBV5-6 to TRBJ2-2, with 7 positions matching TRBD2. Germline V gene sequence: CDR1 SGHDT, CDR2 YYEEEE. V lost 5 bases to trimming and J lost 7 bases; unmatched junction nucleotides: 14. This CDR3 is 16 amino acids long. The CDR3 spells CASSILSGTNIGELFF. The CDR3 nucleotides read TGTGCCAGCAGTATCTTGAGCGGGACGAATATCGGGGAGCTGTTTTTT.

The CDR3 DNA sequence: TGTGCCAGCTCTCAGGGGCCGGGACAGGGGTACGAGCAGTACTTC. Its translation is CASSQGPGQGYEQYF. This rearrangement joins TRBV18 to TRBJ2-7, with TRBD1 matching 10 bases. CDR3 length: 15 amino acids. CDR1 and CDR2 (germline): KGHSH, LQKENI. V was pared by 6 bases and J by 4 bases, with 9 bases of the junction left unmatched.